This T cell receptor (beta chain) was found in a study of blood T cell repertoires in COVID-19. The data were produced by immunoSEQ multiplex PCR, yet TCRdb's version contains in-frame clones alone and is incomplete. The profile shows roughly 200,000 clones, roughly nine tenths of them singletons. There are 13 residues in the CDR3. The germline V gene encodes CDR1 SGHDN and CDR2 FVKESK. The V and J ends lost 1 base and 12 bases, in that order; junction bases with no gene match: 6. The specimen was PBMCs or T cells enriched from blood (not recorded which). The chain employs TRBV14 and TRBJ2-1, with 7 bases lining up with TRBD2. The receptor comes from a woman aged 40-49 years with acute COVID-19. The CDR3 sequence is CASSQVVGGRQFF. The CDR3 bases are TGTGCCAGCAGCCAAGTTGTGGGAGGGAGGCAGTTCTTC.